This T cell receptor beta chain was captured in a study of OX40 agonist ivuxolimab in advanced cancers. Repertoires were generated with immunoSEQ multiplex PCR, while TCRdb's copy carries only in-frame clones and drops some. The sample lists approximately 68,000 clones; 80% to 85% were seen once. This clone showed up just once. Germline CDR1 and CDR2: SGHRS and YFSETQ. Trimming shortened V by 4 bases and J by 2 bases, and 10 bases separated the two germline ends. The CDR3 is made up of 14 amino acids. The gene calls are TRBV5-1 and TRBJ2-1; D uncertain. This specimen consisted of CD4+ or CD8+ T cells sorted from blood, obtained in a trial of the OX40 agonist ivuxolimab. The clonotype was recovered from an adult with an advanced solid tumor such as melanoma, head and neck, liver or kidney cancer. The CDR3 here is CASSPDNPYNEQFF. The CDR3 DNA sequence: TGCGCCAGCAGCCCCGACAACCCCTACAATGAGCAGTTCTTC.